This TCR beta chain was sequenced during a study of cytomegalovirus exposure and HLA in healthy donors. Study context: The approximately 120 validation repertoires were reported in a later analysis to have been generated on the same platform as the roughly 630 first-cohort repertoires. General observations from the study: Later, an analysis found that TCR clusters from the first cohort tended to co-occur in the approximately 130 validation repertoires. Researchers counted approximately 160 TCR beta chains as cytomegalovirus-associated. In vitro data verified a few CMV-associated chains as specific for CMV antigens.

A remark on this clone: What it binds is not known.

This CDR3 has 13 amino acids. The V gene's germline CDR1 is SGHTA and CDR2 FQGNSA. The V end lost 5 bases, the J end lost 5 bases, and 12 bases lay between the germline ends. Assay: immunoSEQ multiplex PCR; the TCRdb copy retains only in-frame clones and omits some. The sample holds about 180,000 clones; around 85% are singletons and the top ten take 16%. This sequence was found in a man between 18 and 29 years old in good health and CMV-seropositive. This chain uses TRBV7-2 with TRBJ2-5, with D possibly being TRBD2 (6 bases). Sequenced sample: PBMCs. CDR3 DNA: TGTGCCAGCAGCCCGCAAGGAGGGGAGACCCAGTACTTC. It codes for CASSPQGGETQYF.